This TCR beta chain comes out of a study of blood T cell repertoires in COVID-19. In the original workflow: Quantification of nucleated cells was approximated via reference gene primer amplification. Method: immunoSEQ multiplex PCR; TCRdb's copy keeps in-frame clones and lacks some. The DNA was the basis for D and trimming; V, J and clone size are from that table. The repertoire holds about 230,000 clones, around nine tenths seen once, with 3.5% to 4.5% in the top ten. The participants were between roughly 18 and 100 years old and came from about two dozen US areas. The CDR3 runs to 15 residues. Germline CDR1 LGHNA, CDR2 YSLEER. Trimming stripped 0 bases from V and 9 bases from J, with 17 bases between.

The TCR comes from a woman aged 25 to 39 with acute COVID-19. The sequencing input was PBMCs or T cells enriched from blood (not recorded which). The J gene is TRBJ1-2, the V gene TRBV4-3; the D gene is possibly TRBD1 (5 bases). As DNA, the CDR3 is TGCGCCAGCAGCCAAGAAGTGGGCCGGAGGGGAAGCTACACCTTC. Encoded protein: CASSQEVGRRGSYTF.